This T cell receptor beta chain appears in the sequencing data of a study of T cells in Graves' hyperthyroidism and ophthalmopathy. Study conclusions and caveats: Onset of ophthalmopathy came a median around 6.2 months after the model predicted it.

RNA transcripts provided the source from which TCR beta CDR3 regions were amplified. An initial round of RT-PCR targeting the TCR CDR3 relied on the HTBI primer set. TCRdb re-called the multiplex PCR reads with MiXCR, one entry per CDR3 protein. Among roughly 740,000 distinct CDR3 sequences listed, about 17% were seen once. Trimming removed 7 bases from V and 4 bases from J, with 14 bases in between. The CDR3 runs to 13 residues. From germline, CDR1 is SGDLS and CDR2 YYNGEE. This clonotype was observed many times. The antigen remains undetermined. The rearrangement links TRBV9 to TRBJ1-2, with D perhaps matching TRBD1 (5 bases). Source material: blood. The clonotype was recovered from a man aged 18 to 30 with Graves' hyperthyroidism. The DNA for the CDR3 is TGTGCCAGCCGGGACGACGCATCCTATGGCTACACCTTC. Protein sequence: CASRDDASYGYTF.